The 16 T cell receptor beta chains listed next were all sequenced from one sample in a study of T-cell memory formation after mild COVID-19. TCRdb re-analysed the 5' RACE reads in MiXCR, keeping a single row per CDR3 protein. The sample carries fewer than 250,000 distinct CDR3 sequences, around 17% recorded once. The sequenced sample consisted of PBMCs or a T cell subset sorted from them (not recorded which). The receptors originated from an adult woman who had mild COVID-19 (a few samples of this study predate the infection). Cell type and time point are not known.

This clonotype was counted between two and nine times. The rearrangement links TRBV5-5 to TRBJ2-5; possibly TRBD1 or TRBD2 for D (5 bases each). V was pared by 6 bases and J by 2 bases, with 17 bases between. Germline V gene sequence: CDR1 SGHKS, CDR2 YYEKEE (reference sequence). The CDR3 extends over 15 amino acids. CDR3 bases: TGTGCCAGCAAGCTAGCTTTTGGACAACAAGAGACCCAGTACTTC. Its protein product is CASKLAFGQQETQYF.

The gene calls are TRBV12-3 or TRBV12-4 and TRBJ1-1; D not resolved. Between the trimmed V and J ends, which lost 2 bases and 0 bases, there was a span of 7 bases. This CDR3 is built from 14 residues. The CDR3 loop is CASSLTAMNTEAFF. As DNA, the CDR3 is TGTGCCAGCAGTTTAACAGCGATGAACACTGAAGCTTTCTTT.

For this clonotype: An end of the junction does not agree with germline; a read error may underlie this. The CDR3 DNA is TGTGCCAGCAGTTACACGGTGGGGAGGGTCCCCATCTTC. Protein: CASSYTVGRVPIF. This chain uses TRBV6-5 with TRBJ2-7, with 7 bases matching TRBD2. The V gene's germline CDR1 is MNHEY and CDR2 SVGAGI. This CDR3 has 13 residues.

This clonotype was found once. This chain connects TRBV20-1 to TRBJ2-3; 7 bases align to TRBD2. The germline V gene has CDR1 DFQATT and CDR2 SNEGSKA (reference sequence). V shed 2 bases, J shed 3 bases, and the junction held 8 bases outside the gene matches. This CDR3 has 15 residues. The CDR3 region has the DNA TGCAGTGCTAGATCTAGCGGTACCTCTACAGATACGCAGTATTTT. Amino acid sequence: CSARSSGTSTDTQYF.

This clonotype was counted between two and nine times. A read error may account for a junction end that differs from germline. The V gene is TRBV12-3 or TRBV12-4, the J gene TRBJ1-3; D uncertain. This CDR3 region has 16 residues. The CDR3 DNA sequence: TGTGCCAGCAGTTTATCCTCAGTGTTCTCTGGGAACACCATATATTTT. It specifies CASSLSSVFSGNTIYF.

This CDR3 is CASSSPNRAGYTF. Here the CDR3 DNA reads TGTGCCAGCAGTTCGCCCAACAGGGCTGGCTACACCTTC. V and J are TRBV12-3 or TRBV12-4 and TRBJ1-2, with TRBD1 as a possible D gene (6 bases). Trimming removed 4 bases at V and 7 bases at J, with 13 bases between. This CDR3 region has 13 residues.

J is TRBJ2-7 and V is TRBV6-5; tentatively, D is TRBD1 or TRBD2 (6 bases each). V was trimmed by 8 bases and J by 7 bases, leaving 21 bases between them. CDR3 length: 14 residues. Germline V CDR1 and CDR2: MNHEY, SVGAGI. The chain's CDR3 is CASRSGDTAGEQYF. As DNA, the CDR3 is TGTGCCAGCCGATCAGGGGACACCGCGGGGGAGCAGTACTTC.

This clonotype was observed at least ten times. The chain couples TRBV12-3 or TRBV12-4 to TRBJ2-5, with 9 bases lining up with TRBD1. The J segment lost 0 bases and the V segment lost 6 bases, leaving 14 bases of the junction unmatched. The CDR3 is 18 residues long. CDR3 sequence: CASSQGTGRFRNQETQYF. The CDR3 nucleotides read TGTGCCAGCAGCCAGGGGACAGGGCGATTTCGGAACCAAGAGACCCAGTACTTC.

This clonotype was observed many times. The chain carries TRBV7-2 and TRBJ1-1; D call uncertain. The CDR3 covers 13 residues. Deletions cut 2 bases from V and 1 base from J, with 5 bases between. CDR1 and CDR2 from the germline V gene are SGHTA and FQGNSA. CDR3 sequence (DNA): TGTGCCAGCAGCTTAAGAACGAACACTGAAGCTTTCTTT. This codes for CASSLRTNTEAFF.

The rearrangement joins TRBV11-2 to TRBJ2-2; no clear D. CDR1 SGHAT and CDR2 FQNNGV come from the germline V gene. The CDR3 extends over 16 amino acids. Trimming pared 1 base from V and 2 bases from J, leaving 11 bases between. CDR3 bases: TGTGCCAGCAGCTTAGTGCGCCATCTAAACACCGGGGAGCTGTTTTTT. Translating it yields CASSLVRHLNTGELFF.

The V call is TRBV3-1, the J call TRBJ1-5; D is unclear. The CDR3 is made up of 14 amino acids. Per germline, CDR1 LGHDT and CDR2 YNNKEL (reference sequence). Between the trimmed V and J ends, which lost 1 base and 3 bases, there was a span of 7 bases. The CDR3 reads CASSQAGNNQPQHF. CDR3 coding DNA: TGTGCCAGCAGCCAAGCCGGGAACAATCAGCCCCAGCATTTT. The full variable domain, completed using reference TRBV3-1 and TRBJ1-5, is DTAVSQTPKYLVTQMGNDKSIKCEQNLGHDTMYWYKQDSKKFLKIMFSYNNKELIINETVPNRFSPKSPDKAHLNLHINSLELGDSAVYFCASSQAGNNQPQHFGDGTRLSIL.

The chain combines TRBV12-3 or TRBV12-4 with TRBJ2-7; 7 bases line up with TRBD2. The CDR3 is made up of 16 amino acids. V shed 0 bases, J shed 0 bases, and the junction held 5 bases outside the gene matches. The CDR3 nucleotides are TGTGCCAGCAGTTTAGCAAGGGGAGGGTCCTCCTACGAGCAGTACTTC. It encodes CASSLARGGSSYEQYF.

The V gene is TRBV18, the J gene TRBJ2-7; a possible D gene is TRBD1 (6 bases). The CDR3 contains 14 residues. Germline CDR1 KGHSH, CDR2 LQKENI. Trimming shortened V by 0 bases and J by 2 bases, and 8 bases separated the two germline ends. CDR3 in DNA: TGTGCCAGCTCACCACCGGGGACACCCTACGAGCAGTACTTC. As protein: CASSPPGTPYEQYF.

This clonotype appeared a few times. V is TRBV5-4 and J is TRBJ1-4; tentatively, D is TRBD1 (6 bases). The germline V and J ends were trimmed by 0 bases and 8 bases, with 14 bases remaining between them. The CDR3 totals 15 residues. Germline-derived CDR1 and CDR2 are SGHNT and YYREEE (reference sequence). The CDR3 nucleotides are TGTGCCAGCAGCTTGGGGACAGCCGCAGGGGAAAAACTGTTTTTT. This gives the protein CASSLGTAAGEKLFF.

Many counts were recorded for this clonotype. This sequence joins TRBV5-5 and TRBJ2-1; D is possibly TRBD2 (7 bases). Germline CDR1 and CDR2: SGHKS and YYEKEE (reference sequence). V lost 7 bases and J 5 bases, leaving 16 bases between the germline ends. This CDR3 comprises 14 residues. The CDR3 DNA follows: TGTGCCAGCGGGGGGGGGCTAGTTGACAATGAGCAGTTCTTC. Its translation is CASGGGLVDNEQFF.

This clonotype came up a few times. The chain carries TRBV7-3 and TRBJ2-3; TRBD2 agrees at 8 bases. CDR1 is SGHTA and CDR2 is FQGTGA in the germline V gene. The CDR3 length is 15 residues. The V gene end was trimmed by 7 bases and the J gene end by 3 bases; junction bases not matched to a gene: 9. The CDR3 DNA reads TGTGCCAGCACCCCAACAGCGGGGGTAACAGATACGCAGTATTTT. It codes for CASTPTAGVTDTQYF.